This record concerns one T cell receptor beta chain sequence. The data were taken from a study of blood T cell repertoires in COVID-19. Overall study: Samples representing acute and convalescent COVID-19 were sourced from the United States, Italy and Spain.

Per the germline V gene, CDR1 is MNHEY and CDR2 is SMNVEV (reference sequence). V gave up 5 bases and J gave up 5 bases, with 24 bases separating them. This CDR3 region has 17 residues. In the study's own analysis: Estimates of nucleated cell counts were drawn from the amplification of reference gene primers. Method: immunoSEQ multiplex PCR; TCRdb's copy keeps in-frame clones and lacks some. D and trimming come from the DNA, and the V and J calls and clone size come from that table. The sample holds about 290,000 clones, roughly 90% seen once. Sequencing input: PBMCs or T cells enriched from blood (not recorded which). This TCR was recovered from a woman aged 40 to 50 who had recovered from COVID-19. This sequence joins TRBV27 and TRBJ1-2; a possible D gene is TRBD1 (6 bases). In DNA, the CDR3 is TGTGCCAGCAGTGATTTTGGGGGGGGGCCCCTCTTTTATGGCTACACCTTC. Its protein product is CASSDFGGGPLFYGYTF.